The 11 T cell receptor beta chains below were found in one sample sequenced in a study of pediatric ulcerative colitis. The protocol was immunoSEQ multiplex PCR, while the TCRdb copy is restricted to in-frame clones and leaves out a portion. The sample yields fewer than 45,000 clones, less than 85% seen once. Sequenced sample: blood. These receptor sequences come from a girl aged 5-17 years with moderate ulcerative colitis.

As to this clone: The junction shows a germline mismatch at one end, possibly a read error. The chain employs TRBV7-7 and TRBJ2-1; 15 bases align to TRBD2. The length of the CDR3 is 18 residues. Per germline, CDR1 SSHAT and CDR2 FNYEAQ (reference sequence). The CDR3 region is CASSAGLAGGTYYNEQFF. CDR3 in DNA: TGTGCTAGCAGCGCCGGACTAGCGGGGGGGACCTACTACAATGAGCAGTTCTTC. The full variable domain, completed using reference TRBV7-7 and TRBJ2-1, is GAGVSQSPRYKVTKRGQDVTLRCDPISSHATLYWYQQALGQGPEFLTYFNYEAQPDKSGLPSDRFSAERPEGSISTLTIQRTEQRDSAMYRCASSAGLAGGTYYNEQFFGPGTRLTVL.

The CDR3 DNA sequence: TGTGCCAGCTCACGGGACAGGGGGCTGGACGAGCAGTACTTC. It is translated as CASSRDRGLDEQYF. V gene TRBV18 combines with J gene TRBJ2-7, with TRBD1 identical over 12 bases. This CDR3 comprises 14 residues. Trimming took 4 bases from V and 5 from J; bases not matched to a gene: 3. Looked up from germline, CDR1 is KGHSH and CDR2 is LQKENI.

This clone was seen more than once but under ten times. The chain carries TRBV30 and TRBJ1-5, with D possibly being TRBD1 (5 bases). Germline CDR1 is GTSNPN and CDR2 is SVGIG (reference sequence). The V gene lost 1 base and the J gene lost 2 bases, with 6 bases spanning the gap. The CDR3 covers 13 residues. CDR3 sequence (DNA): TGTGCCTGGAGTGCCAGGGGCAATCAGCCCCAGCATTTT. It is translated as CAWSARGNQPQHF.

The V call is TRBV28, the J call TRBJ1-3; D is possibly TRBD1 (5 bases). Trimming shortened V by 1 base and J by 4 bases, and 11 bases separated the two germline ends. CDR1 is MDHEN and CDR2 is SYDVKM in the germline V gene. The CDR3 covers 15 residues. CDR3 sequence: CASSLLPGTGNTIYF. CDR3 DNA: TGTGCCAGCAGTTTATTACCAGGGACGGGAAACACCATATATTTT.

This chain connects TRBV7-9 to TRBJ2-1; 10 bases align to TRBD1. CDR1 and CDR2 (germline): SEHNR, FQNEAQ (reference sequence). The length of the CDR3 is 16 residues. V dropped 3 bases and J dropped 7; count of bases not matched to a gene: 9. In DNA, the CDR3 is TGTGCCAGCAGCTTCCTGACAGGGGGCAGAAGGAATGAGCAGTTCTTC. This gives the protein CASSFLTGGRRNEQFF.

The V gene is TRBV19, the J gene TRBJ2-7; 10 bases line up with TRBD1. Germline V CDR1 and CDR2: LNHDA, SQIVND (reference sequence). CDR3 size: 14 residues. With 7 bases clipped from V and 3 bases from J, the junction kept 6 bases outside the gene matches. The CDR3 DNA follows: TGTGCCAGTACCGCGACAGGGGGCATCTACGAGCAGTACTTC. Its protein is CASTATGGIYEQYF.

The chain combines TRBV19 with TRBJ1-4; D is perhaps TRBD1 (6 bases). The germline gives CDR1 LNHDA, CDR2 SQIVND (reference sequence). CDR3 length: 15 amino acids. The V end was cut by 5 bases, the J end by 6 bases, with 16 bases between. The DNA of the CDR3 is TGTGCCAGTAGTGCCACAGGGTCCCCGGATGAAAAACTGTTTTTT. Translated: CASSATGSPDEKLFF.

The chain has TRBV7-8 and TRBJ2-2, with D maybe TRBD1 (6 bases). With 5 bases removed from V and 9 bases from J, the gap between germline ends came to 13 bases. CDR3 size: 13 residues. CDR1 is SGHVS and CDR2 is FQNEAQ in the germline V gene. The CDR3 nucleotides are TGTGCCAGCAGCCCACAGGGACGGAGGGAGCTGTTTTTT. Translation: CASSPQGRRELFF.

The chain uses TRBV4-3 and TRBJ1-2; D gene unclear. The CDR3 runs 16 residues. The germline CDR1 and CDR2 sequences are LGHNA and YSLEER. V was shortened by 4 bases and J by 2 bases, with 17 bases between the two germline ends. The DNA for the CDR3 is TGCGCCAGCAGCCCTACCCAACACAGAACCAACTATGGCTACACCTTC. This encodes CASSPTQHRTNYGYTF.

This chain connects TRBV5-6 to TRBJ1-4; 9 bases map to TRBD1. Germline-derived CDR1 and CDR2 are SGHDT and YYEEEE. The junction had 14 bases not matched to a gene; V was cut back by 6 bases and J by 14 bases. The CDR3 sequence is 14 residues long. CDR3: CASNRQGDLLRLFF. Written as DNA, the CDR3 is TGTGCCAGCAACCGACAGGGGGATCTACTAAGGCTGTTTTTT.

The rearrangement uses TRBV15 and TRBJ2-5; 7 nucleotides align to TRBD1. CDR3 length: 17 amino acids. Germline V CDR1 and CDR2: LNHNV, YYDKDF (reference sequence). J was trimmed by 1 base and V by 0 bases; bases with no gene match: 8. In DNA, the CDR3 is TGTGCCACCAGCAGAGATCGGTACAGGGGATCCCAAGAGACCCAGTACTTC. Translating gives CATSRDRYRGSQETQYF.